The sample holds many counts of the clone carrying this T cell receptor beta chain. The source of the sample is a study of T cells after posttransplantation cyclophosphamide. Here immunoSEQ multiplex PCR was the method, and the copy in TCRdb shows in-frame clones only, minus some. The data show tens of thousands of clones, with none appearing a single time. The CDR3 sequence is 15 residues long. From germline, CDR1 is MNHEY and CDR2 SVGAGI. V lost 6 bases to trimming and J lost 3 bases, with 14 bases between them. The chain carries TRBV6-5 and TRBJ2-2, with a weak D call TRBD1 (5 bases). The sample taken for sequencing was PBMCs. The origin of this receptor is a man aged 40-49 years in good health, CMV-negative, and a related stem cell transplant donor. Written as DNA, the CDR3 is TGTGCCAGCAGCCTCGATAGGGGCGACACCGGGGAGCTGTTTTTT. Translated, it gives CASSLDRGDTGELFF.